The 5 T cell receptor beta chains below all came from one sample that was sequenced in a study of CD8 T cells in cerebrospinal fluid in Alzheimer's disease (TCRdb year 2020). The library was obtained by 10x single-cell sequencing. This sample was sequenced with a NextSeq 550. Reads reprocessed by TCRdb are summarized as one entry per CDR3 protein sequence, and DNA is absent. This sample's records show some 1,100 distinct CDR3 sequences. The ten largest make up roughly 8% of the sample. The specimen sequenced was cerebrospinal fluid. These TCRs come from a human donor in good health.

This clonotype is labeled medium-sized based on frequency. The V call is TRBV7-3, the J call TRBJ1-2; TCRdb's D call, TRBD1, is unchecked because there is no DNA. Germline V gene lookup returns CDR1 SGHTA and CDR2 FQGTGA. This CDR3 is 13 amino acids long. CDR3: CASSLGQNYGYTF.

This clonotype is labeled medium-sized based on frequency. The genes are TRBV7-3 and TRBJ1-1; TCRdb picks TRBD1, but there is no DNA to check that call. Germline CDR1 reads SGHTA; CDR2 reads FQGTGA. The CDR3 totals 15 residues. CDR3 in amino acids: CASSLGGQLNTEAFF.

This chain links TRBV5-4 with TRBJ2-1; the TRBD2 assignment by TCRdb is unverifiable without DNA. Germline V gene lookup returns CDR1 SGHNT and CDR2 YYREEE (reference sequence). This CDR3 is built from 16 residues. The CDR3 spells CASSPPGLAGSGGQFF. Full variable domain (rest looked up from reference TRBV5-4 and TRBJ2-1): ETGVTQSPTHLIKTRGQQVTLRCSSQSGHNTVSWYQQALGQGPQFIFQYYREEENGRGNFPPRFSGLQFPNYSSELNVNALELDDSALYLCASSPPGLAGSGGQFFGPGTRLTVL.

This clonotype is large by frequency. V is TRBV12-3 or TRBV12-4 and J is TRBJ1-2. CDR3 size: 12 residues. Here the CDR3 reads CASSPDGRGYTF.

By frequency, this clonotype registers medium-sized. The chain links TRBV7-9 to TRBJ2-3; TCRdb lists TRBD2, though no DNA is available to test this call. The CDR3 has 17 amino acids. Germline lookup yields CDR1 SEHNR and CDR2 FQNEAQ (reference sequence). This CDR3 is CASSLGRLAGNTDTQYF.